This paragraph covers one T cell receptor beta chain sequence. Its specificity is not known. This specimen includes other DNA sequences encoding the same CDR3. The donor cohort consisted entirely of Caucasian adults residing in Nashville, Tennessee. Genomic DNA of each subset was evenly split across several immunoSEQ plates. Method: immunoSEQ multiplex PCR; TCRdb's copy keeps in-frame clones and lacks some. In the table there are 640,000 or so clones, around 72% of which are singletons. This sample was taken from a study of shared clonotypes between healthy human individuals. Study observations and caveats: Across a few donors, naive CD4 shared approximately 4.5%, naive CD8 under 4%, memory CD4 more than 2%, memory CD8 0.35% to 0.5%. On the whole, naive subsets had larger estimated richness than memory subsets had.

The germline V gene has CDR1 MDHEN and CDR2 SYDVKM. V lost 3 bases and J lost 3, with 6 bases in between. The CDR3 covers 12 residues. This rearrangement joins TRBV28 to TRBJ2-7; D perhaps matches TRBD1 (5 bases). Sequenced sample: memory CD4+ T cells sorted from blood. Subset described: CD45RA-negative fraction. This sequence was found in a woman aged 25 to 39 in good health. For the CDR3, the DNA is TGTGCCAGCAGTTTGCAGGGCTACGAGCAGTACTTC. It codes for CASSLQGYEQYF.